This T cell receptor beta chain originates from a study of control samples from healthy donors and cancer patients. Generated by immunoSEQ multiplex PCR, the TCRdb table keeps only in-frame clones and is missing some. The profile covers under 200,000 clones, with around 94% appearing a single time and about 15% taken by the ten largest. CDR1 is GTSNPN and CDR2 is SVGIG in the germline V gene (reference sequence). The CDR3 sequence is 12 residues long. V was clipped by 3 bases and J by 8 bases, with 13 bases between them. What was sequenced was PBMCs. The TCR originated in a man aged 60 to 69 with colorectal cancer. The chain joins TRBV30 to TRBJ1-2; D possibly corresponds to TRBD1 (5 bases). The DNA for the CDR3 is TGTGCCTGGAGCCCATCGGGGCGAGGCTACACCTTC. Its translation: CAWSPSGRGYTF.